The present entry profiles one T cell receptor (beta chain) with its context. The sample belongs to a study of blood T cell repertoires in COVID-19. In the study overall: Acute-phase and convalescent COVID-19 samples originated in the United States, Italy and Spain. Sources were T cells, B-cell-depleted T cells, or PBMCs; the material itself was cDNA or gDNA.

The repertoire was sequenced with immunoSEQ multiplex PCR; TCRdb's copy has only in-frame clones and lacks some. Found here are approximately 270,000 clones, 70% to 90% of them singletons; the top ten hold roughly 4.3%. CDR1 is MNHEY, CDR2 SVGAGI, per germline. This CDR3 spans 15 amino acids. V was shortened by 0 bases and J by 1 base, with 10 bases between the two germline ends. Participant ages covered roughly 18 to 89 years across 24 US areas. Material: PBMCs or T cells enriched from blood (not recorded which). V usage is TRBV6-5 and J usage is TRBJ2-7; possibly TRBD2 for D (5 bases). This TCR came from a woman aged 25 to 39 who had recovered from COVID-19. The CDR3: CASSYSGPGSYEQYF. The CDR3 nucleotides read TGTGCCAGCAGTTACTCCGGCCCGGGGTCCTACGAGCAGTACTTC.